The present T cell receptor (beta chain) was sequenced within a study of blood T cell repertoires in COVID-19. Study context: Samples taken during acute and convalescent COVID-19 were collected in the United States, Italy and Spain. PBMCs, B-cell-depleted T cells, or T cells provided the cDNA or gDNA that made up the material.

Authors' methods: The assay estimated nucleated cells by amplifying reference gene primers. This table comes from immunoSEQ multiplex PCR, and its TCRdb copy is limited to in-frame clones, with some not included. V, J and clone size are those of that table, while D and trimming were read from the DNA. The sample holds roughly 220,000 clones, approximately 81% seen once. The TCR originated in a man aged 25-45 years with active or convalescent COVID-19. Material: peripheral blood.

CDR3 region: CASSLYQVLTGELFF. For the CDR3, the DNA is TGTGCCAGCAGTTTATATCAGGTTCTCACCGGGGAGCTGTTTTTT. This sequence joins TRBV28 and TRBJ2-2; no clear D. Germline V CDR1 and CDR2: MDHEN, SYDVKM. There are 15 residues in the CDR3. Trimming shortened V by 1 base and J by 4 bases, and 10 bases separated the two germline ends.